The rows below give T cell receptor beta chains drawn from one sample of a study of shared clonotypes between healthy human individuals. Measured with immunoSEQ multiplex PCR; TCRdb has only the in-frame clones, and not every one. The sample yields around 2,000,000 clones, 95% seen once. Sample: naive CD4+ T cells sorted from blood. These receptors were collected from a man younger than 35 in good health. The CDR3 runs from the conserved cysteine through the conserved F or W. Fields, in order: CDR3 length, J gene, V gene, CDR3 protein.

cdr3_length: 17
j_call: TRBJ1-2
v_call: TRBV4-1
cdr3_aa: CASSQVGGGGAYYGYTF

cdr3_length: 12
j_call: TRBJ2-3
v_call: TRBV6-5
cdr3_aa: CASSSPTDTQYF

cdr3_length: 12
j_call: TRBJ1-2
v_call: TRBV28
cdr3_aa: CASTGQVGGYTF

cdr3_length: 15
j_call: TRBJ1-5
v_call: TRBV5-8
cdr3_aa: CASSSGPPQVRPQHF

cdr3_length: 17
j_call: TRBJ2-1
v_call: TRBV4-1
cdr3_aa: CASSRTLAGGSYNEQFF

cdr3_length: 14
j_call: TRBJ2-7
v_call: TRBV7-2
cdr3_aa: CASSPRDRVYEQYF

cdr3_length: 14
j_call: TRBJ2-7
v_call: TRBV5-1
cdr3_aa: CASSMTGGTYEQYF

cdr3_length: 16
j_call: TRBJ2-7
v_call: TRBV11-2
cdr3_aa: CASSGFSGGSPYEQYF

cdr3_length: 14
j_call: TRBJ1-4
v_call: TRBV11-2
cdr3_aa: CASSLDAGQEKLFF

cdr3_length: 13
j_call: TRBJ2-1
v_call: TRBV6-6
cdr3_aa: CASSYWAYNEQFF

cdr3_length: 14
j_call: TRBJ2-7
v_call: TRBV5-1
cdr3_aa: CASSSSGGRNEQYF

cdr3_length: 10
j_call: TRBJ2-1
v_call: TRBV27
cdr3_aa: CASGFNEQFF

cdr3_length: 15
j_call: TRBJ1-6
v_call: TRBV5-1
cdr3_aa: CASSLEEKVPSPLHF

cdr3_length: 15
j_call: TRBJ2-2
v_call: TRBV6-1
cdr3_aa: CASSLAGGQAGELFF

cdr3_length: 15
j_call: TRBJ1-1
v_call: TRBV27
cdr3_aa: CASSLPGTGRTEAFF